The sequence of this T cell receptor beta chain was determined in a study of graft-versus-host responses after intestinal transplantation. Across the whole study: Those transplanted obtained multivisceral, liver-intestinal, or isolated intestinal grafts. Tacrolimus plus steroids were given to all recipients for approximately 3 years, preceded by anti-thymocyte globulin induction.

In this sample, this clone turned up once. Antigen specificity is unknown. Findings and caveats of the study: Early after transplant, HvG clones declined as circulating GvH clones peaked. Recipient marrow contained GvH clones, some of which appeared first in ileum or blood.

Germline V gene lookup returns CDR1 MDHEN and CDR2 SYDVKM. The junction had 6 bases not matched to a gene; V was cut back by 5 bases and J by 4 bases. CDR3 length equals 15 residues. The assay was immunoSEQ multiplex PCR, and TCRdb's table has in-frame clones only and misses some. The table lists tens of thousands of clones, roughly 90% of them singletons. This sequence joins TRBV28 and TRBJ2-3; 10 bases are shared with TRBD1. The specimen was PBMCs, collected 98 days after intestinal transplantation. This clonotype was sampled from a human patient who received an intestinal transplant, so some T cells may come from the graft donor. CDR3 nucleotides: TGTGCCAGCAGTCTCGTGGGACAGGGGTCAGATACGCAGTATTTT. It yields the protein CASSLVGQGSDTQYF.